This T cell receptor (beta chain) emerged from a study of T cell responses to AZD1222 COVID-19 vaccine. Study-wide findings and caveats: Elevations in Spike-specific TCR breadth and depth followed administration of two AZD1222 doses.

Profiled with immunoSEQ multiplex PCR; TCRdb holds only in-frame clones, not every one. Among 140,000 to 150,000 clones listed, just under 95% were seen once. As regards this clone: Its antigen is not known.

This clonotype was obtained from an adult in good health. Material: peripheral blood, obtained on day 0 of AZD1222 vaccination.

The CDR3 here is CASSEVLRELYNEQFF. The CDR3 DNA follows: TGTGCCAGCAGTGAAGTGTTACGGGAACTATACAATGAGCAGTTCTTC. V usage is TRBV6-1 and J usage is TRBJ2-1; possibly TRBD2 for D (5 bases). CDR3 length: 16 residues. Trimming pared 1 base from V and 4 bases from J, leaving 14 bases between. From germline, CDR1 is MNHNS and CDR2 SASEGT.